Following are 10 T cell receptor beta chains from one sample sequenced in a study of CD8 T cells in ankylosing spondylitis. General study results and limits: A TCR beta motif of under 10 highly homologous variants seemed to mark ankylosing spondylitis blood.

No antigens are known for them. TCRdb used MiXCR to reprocess the 5' RACE reads, holding one entry per CDR3 protein. The data contain approximately 400,000 distinct CDR3 sequences, roughly 15% of them singletons. Source material: blood, either unsorted or a sorted T cell fraction (not recorded which). Source of these receptors: a male donor with ankylosing spondylitis.

The V gene is TRBV20-1, the J gene TRBJ1-2, with 8 bases aligning to TRBD1. Germline assignment: CDR1 DFQATT and CDR2 SNEGSKA (reference sequence). The CDR3 covers 14 residues. V was pared by 2 bases and J by 5 bases, with 7 bases of the junction left unmatched. The CDR3 here is CSARRPGTGYGYTF. In DNA, the CDR3 is TGCAGTGCTAGACGACCCGGGACAGGATATGGCTACACCTTC.

This clonotype was counted ten times or more. The chain uses TRBV20-1 and TRBJ2-7; 9 bases agree with TRBD2. J lost 2 bases, V lost 0 bases, and 5 bases had no gene match. CDR1 and CDR2 from the germline V gene are DFQATT and SNEGSKA (reference sequence). This CDR3 comprises 15 residues. This chain's CDR3 is CSARDDLAGTYEQYF. The CDR3 DNA reads TGCAGTGCTAGAGATGATCTAGCGGGGACCTACGAGCAGTACTTC.

This clonotype showed up just a few times. The chain employs TRBV20-1 and TRBJ2-7, with D tentatively TRBD2 (5 bases). The length of the CDR3 is 14 residues. V was cut by 5 bases and J by 0 bases, with 14 bases left in between. CDR1 and CDR2 from the germline V gene are DFQATT and SNEGSKA (reference sequence). CDR3 sequence (DNA): TGCAGTGCTTCGGAGTGGGAGAGCTCCTACGAGCAGTACTTC. Translating it yields CSASEWESSYEQYF.

The chain recombines TRBV30 with TRBJ2-1; TRBD1 agrees at 9 bases. The CDR3 runs 15 residues. Germline V CDR1 and CDR2: GTSNPN, SVGIG (reference sequence). The V segment lost 3 bases and the J segment 7 bases; nucleotides outside the gene matches: 10. Here the CDR3 DNA reads TGTGCCTGGAGGACCGGGGACAGGGATTTGAATGAGCAGTTCTTC. Amino acid sequence: CAWRTGDRDLNEQFF.

This clonotype was counted between two and nine times. V is TRBV27 and J is TRBJ2-5; tentative D call: TRBD1 (5 bases). The CDR3 sequence is 12 residues long. In germline, CDR1 is MNHEY, CDR2 SMNVEV (reference sequence). V gave up 3 bases and J gave up 7 bases, with 9 bases separating them. In nucleotides, the CDR3 is TGTGCCAGCAGTTTTCAGGGATCGACCCAGTACTTC. Translated: CASSFQGSTQYF.

This clonotype has more than one count but fewer than ten. The chain couples TRBV18 to TRBJ1-2; TRBD1 matches 7 bases. Germline CDR1 and CDR2: KGHSH and LQKENI. This CDR3 comprises 14 residues. V shed 2 bases, J shed 5 bases, and the junction held 5 bases outside the gene matches. The CDR3 loop reads CASSPVGTAYGYTF. The CDR3 DNA is TGTGCCAGCTCACCAGTCGGGACAGCTTATGGCTACACCTTC.

This clonotype was seen more than once but under ten times. The chain joins TRBV6-1 to TRBJ2-5; maybe TRBD1 (6 bases). The length of the CDR3 is 13 residues. Trimming took 7 bases from V and 4 from J, leaving 13 bases between them. Germline V lookup: CDR1 MNHNS, CDR2 SASEGT. Here the CDR3 DNA reads TGTGCCAGCATCTACAGGGTTCGAGAGACCCAGTACTTC. It encodes CASIYRVRETQYF.

This clonotype was seen repeatedly, ten times or more. The chain joins TRBV12-3 or TRBV12-4 to TRBJ1-3; perhaps TRBD1 as D (5 bases). The CDR3 runs to 15 residues. Trimming removed 1 base from V and 0 bases from J, with 7 bases in between. CDR3 DNA: TGTGCCAGCAGTTTAGGACAGCTCTCTGGAAACACCATATATTTT. Its translation is CASSLGQLSGNTIYF.

The chain uses TRBV4-2 and TRBJ2-1; the D gene is possibly TRBD1 (6 bases). V was pared by 4 bases and J by 8 bases, with 18 bases between. In germline, CDR1 is LGHNA, CDR2 YNFKEQ. CDR3 length: 15 amino acids. The CDR3 region has the DNA TGTGCCAGCAGCCGCCGGGACACCACCGAGGATGAGCAGTTCTTC. It yields the protein CASSRRDTTEDEQFF.

This clonotype was detected a few times. V gene TRBV4-1 combines with J gene TRBJ2-4, with no clear D. V was shortened by 1 base and J by 10 bases, with 5 bases between the two germline ends. CDR3 length: 11 amino acids. Germline V gene sequence: CDR1 MGHRA, CDR2 YSYEKL. The CDR3: CASSQVGIQYF. CDR3 sequence (DNA): TGCGCCAGCAGCCAAGTGGGGATTCAGTACTTC.